Listed below are T cell receptor beta chains from one sample, sequenced in a study of blood T cell repertoires in COVID-19. This table comes from immunoSEQ multiplex PCR, and its TCRdb copy is limited to in-frame clones, with some not included. The sample lists under 200,000 clones, about nine tenths occurring once. Sequences were obtained from peripheral blood. The receptors were sampled from a young man with active or convalescent COVID-19. CDR3s include the opening cysteine and the closing phenylalanine or tryptophan. The D gene is left open where the match is weak. The size entry is marked missing in some rows and otherwise reads once, few, many or a size class.

d_call	cdr3_length	j_call	v_call	clone_size	cdr3_nt	cdr3_aa
NA	12	TRBJ2-7	TRBV2	NA	TGTGCCAGCAGTGAAGCGCAGGACGAGCAGTACTTC	CASSEAQDEQYF
NA	12	TRBJ1-1	TRBV3-1/TRBV3-2	NA	TGTGCCAGCAGCCAAATACAGAGTAAAGCTTTCTTT	CASSQIQSKAFF
NA	16	TRBJ1-5	TRBV12-1	NA	TGTGCCAGCAGCTTACTACAGGGGAATGTTACGCAGCCCCAGCATTTT	CASSLLQGNVTQPQHF
TRBD1	13	TRBJ2-3	TRBV12-3/TRBV12-4	NA	TGTGCCAGTTCGACAGGGGGGATAGATACGCAGTATTTT	CASSTGGIDTQYF
NA	15	TRBJ2-3	TRBV29-1	NA	TGCAGCGTTGAAGATGTCAGGTTGAGAACAGATACGCAGTATTTT	CSVEDVRLRTDTQYF
TRBD1	12	TRBJ1-2	TRBV25-1	NA	TGTGCCAGCACAGGACAGGGGTATGGCTACACCTTC	CASTGQGYGYTF
NA	13	TRBJ2-7	TRBV29-1	NA	TGCAGCGTTGTTCGTGTGTCAGAGGGAGAGCAGTACTTC	CSVVRVSEGEQYF
TRBD1	14	TRBJ2-7	TRBV30	NA	TGTGCCTGGTCGACAGGGGGCGCGGATAACGAGCAGTACTTC	CAWSTGGADNEQYF
TRBD2	15	TRBJ2-5	TRBV11-2	NA	TGTGCCAGCAGCTTTACGGGGGGTCAAGAGGAGACCCAGTACTTC	CASSFTGGQEETQYF
NA	15	TRBJ1-2	TRBV30	NA	TGTGCCTGGAGTGACCTTGGGGCGGGGAGCTATGGCTACACCTTC	CAWSDLGAGSYGYTF
TRBD1	14	TRBJ1-1	TRBV19	NA	TGTGCCAGTAGAAGGGACAGCACTAACACTGAAGCTTTCTTT	CASRRDSTNTEAFF
TRBD1	14	TRBJ2-1	TRBV5-1	NA	TGCGCCAGCAGCTCGGGACAGGGCCACAATGAGCAGTTCTTC	CASSSGQGHNEQFF
TRBD1	16	TRBJ2-2	TRBV5-4	NA	TGTGCCAGCAGCTTGGAGGGACAGGTATCCACCGGGGAGCTGTTTTTT	CASSLEGQVSTGELFF
NA	13	TRBJ1-2	TRBV5-1	NA	TGCGCCAGCAGCTTGAACAATAACTATGGCTACACCTTC	CASSLNNNYGYTF
NA	10	TRBJ2-3	TRBV29-1	NA	TGCAGCGTTGGCGAAGATACGCAGTATTTT	CSVGEDTQYF
TRBD2	19	TRBJ2-3	TRBV9	NA	TGTGCCAGCAGCACCCAACCGGGACTAGCGGGGGGGTTCACAGATACGCAGTATTTT	CASSTQPGLAGGFTDTQYF
TRBD2	18	TRBJ2-3	TRBV7-2	NA	TGTGCCAGCAGCTTAAAAGGTGGCAGCGGGAGGGGACCAGATACGCAGTATTTT	CASSLKGGSGRGPDTQYF
TRBD1	14	TRBJ2-5	TRBV7-7	once	TGTGCTAGCAGCTTCATTACAGGGGCAGAGACCCAGTACTTC	CASSFITGAETQYF
NA	16	TRBJ2-3	TRBV7-2	NA	TGTGCCAGCAGCTTATTGGGACAACTGGGTCCAGATACGCAGTATTTT	CASSLLGQLGPDTQYF
TRBD2	16	TRBJ2-5	TRBV7-8	NA	TGTGCCAGCAGCTTCCAACGACTAGCGGGAGTAGAGACCCAGTACTTC	CASSFQRLAGVETQYF
NA	11	TRBJ2-3	TRBV10-3	once	TGTGCCATCAGCACGGGGGATACGCAGTATTTT	CAISTGDTQYF
NA	12	TRBJ1-2	TRBV30	NA	TGTGCCTGGAGTCCCGGGGATCCCGGCTACACCTTC	CAWSPGDPGYTF